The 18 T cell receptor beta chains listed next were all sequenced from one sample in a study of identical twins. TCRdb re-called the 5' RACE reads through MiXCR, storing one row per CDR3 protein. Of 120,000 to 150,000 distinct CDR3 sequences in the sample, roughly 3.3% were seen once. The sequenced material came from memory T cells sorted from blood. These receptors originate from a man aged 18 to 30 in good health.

The DNA of the CDR3 is TGTGCCAGCAGCCCCCTAGCGGGAAGAGGAGAGCAGTACTTC. Amino acid sequence: CASSPLAGRGEQYF. This sequence joins TRBV2 and TRBJ2-7, with TRBD2 matching 9 bases. Germline CDR1 and CDR2: SNHLY and FYNNEI. This CDR3 region has 14 residues. J gave up 7 bases and V 6 bases, and 10 bases lay outside the gene matches.

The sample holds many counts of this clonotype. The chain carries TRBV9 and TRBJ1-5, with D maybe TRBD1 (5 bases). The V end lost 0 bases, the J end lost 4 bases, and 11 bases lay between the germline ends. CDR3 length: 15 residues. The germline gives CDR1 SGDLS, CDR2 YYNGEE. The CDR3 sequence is CASSVGPGRNQPQHF. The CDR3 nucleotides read TGTGCCAGCAGCGTAGGGCCAGGGAGGAATCAGCCCCAGCATTTT. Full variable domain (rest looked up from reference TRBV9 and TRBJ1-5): DSGVTQTPKHLITATGQRVTLRCSPRSGDLSVYWYQQSLDQGLQFLIQYYNGEERAKGNILERFSAQQFPDLHSELNLSSLELGDSALYFCASSVGPGRNQPQHFGDGTRLSIL.

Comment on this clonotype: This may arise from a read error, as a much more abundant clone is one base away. The CDR3 nucleotides are TGCAGTGCTAGAGGGGGTGGAGACGAGCAGTACTTC. This sequence encodes CSARGGGDEQYF. V and J are TRBV20-1 and TRBJ2-7, with no clear D. Trimming removed 1 base at V and 5 bases at J, with 9 bases between. The CDR3 runs to 12 residues. In germline, CDR1 is DFQATT, CDR2 SNEGSKA (reference sequence).

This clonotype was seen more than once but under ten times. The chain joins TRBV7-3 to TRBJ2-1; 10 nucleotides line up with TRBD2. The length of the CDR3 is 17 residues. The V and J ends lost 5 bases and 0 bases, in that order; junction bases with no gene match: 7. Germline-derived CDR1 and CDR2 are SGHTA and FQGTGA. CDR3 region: CASSVEASGSSYNEQFF. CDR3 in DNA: TGTGCCAGCAGCGTAGAGGCTAGCGGGAGCTCCTACAATGAGCAGTTCTTC. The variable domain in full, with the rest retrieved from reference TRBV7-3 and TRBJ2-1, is GAGVSQTPSNKVTEKGKYVELRCDPISGHTALYWYRQSLGQGPEFLIYFQGTGAADDSGLPNDRFFAVRPEGSVSTLKIQRTERGDSAVYLCASSVEASGSSYNEQFFGPGTRLTVL.

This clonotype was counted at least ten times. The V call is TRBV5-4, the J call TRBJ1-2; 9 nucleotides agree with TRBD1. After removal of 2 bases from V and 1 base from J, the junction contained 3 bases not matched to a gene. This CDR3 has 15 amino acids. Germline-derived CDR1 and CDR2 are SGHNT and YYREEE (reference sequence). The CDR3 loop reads CASSLGGQGNYGYTF. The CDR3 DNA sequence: TGTGCCAGCAGCTTAGGGGGACAGGGTAACTATGGCTACACCTTC.

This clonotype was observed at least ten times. CDR3 DNA sequence: TGTGCCAGCACTACCCTGTGGGGACTAGCGGGAGACAATGAGCAGTTCTTC. It is translated as CASTTLWGLAGDNEQFF. V usage is TRBV5-5 and J usage is TRBJ2-1, with 14 bases that match TRBD2. V trimming: 6 bases; J trimming: 5 bases; junction bases outside the gene matches: 10. The germline gives CDR1 SGHKS, CDR2 YYEKEE (reference sequence). The CDR3 has 17 residues.

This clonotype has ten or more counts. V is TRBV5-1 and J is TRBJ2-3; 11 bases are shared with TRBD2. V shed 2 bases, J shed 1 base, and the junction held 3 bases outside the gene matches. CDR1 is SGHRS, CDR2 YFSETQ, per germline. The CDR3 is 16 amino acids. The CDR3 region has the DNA TGCGCCAGCAGCTTAGGGACTAGCGGACGCACAGATACGCAGTATTTT. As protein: CASSLGTSGRTDTQYF.

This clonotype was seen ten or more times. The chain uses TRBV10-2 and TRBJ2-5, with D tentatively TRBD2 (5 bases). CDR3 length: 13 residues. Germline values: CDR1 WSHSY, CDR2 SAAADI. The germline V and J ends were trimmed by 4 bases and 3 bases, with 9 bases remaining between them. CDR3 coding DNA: TGCGCCAGCAGTGGGACTCCAGAAGAGACCCAGTACTTC. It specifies CASSGTPEETQYF.

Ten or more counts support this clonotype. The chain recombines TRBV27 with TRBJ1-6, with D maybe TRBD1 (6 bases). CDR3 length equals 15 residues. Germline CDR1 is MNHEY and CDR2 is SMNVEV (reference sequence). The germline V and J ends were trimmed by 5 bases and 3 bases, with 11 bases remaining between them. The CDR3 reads CASSPRGGYNSPLHF. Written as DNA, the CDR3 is TGTGCCAGCAGTCCTAGAGGGGGCTATAATTCACCCCTCCACTTT.

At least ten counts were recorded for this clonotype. The CDR3 protein is CASSGQGDTQYF. CDR3 nucleotide sequence: TGCGCCAGCAGTGGACAGGGAGATACGCAGTATTTT. V is TRBV10-1 and J is TRBJ2-3, with TRBD1 matching 7 bases. CDR3 length equals 12 residues. From germline, CDR1 is WNHNN and CDR2 SYGVQD (reference sequence). The V and J ends lost 4 bases and 5 bases, in that order; junction bases with no gene match: 0.

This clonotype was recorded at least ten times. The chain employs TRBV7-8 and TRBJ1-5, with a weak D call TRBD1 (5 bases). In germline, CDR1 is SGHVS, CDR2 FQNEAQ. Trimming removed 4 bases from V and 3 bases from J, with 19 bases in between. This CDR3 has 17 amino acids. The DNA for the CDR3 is TGTGCCAGCAGCTCAAGTTTGTCGGGACGGATCAATCAGCCCCAGCATTTT. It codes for CASSSSLSGRINQPQHF.

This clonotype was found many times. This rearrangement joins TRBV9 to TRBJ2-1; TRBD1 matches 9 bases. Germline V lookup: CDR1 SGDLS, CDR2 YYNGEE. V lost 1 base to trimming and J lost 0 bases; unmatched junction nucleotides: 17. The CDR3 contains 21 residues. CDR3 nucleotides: TGTGCCAGCAGCGTACATGGGACAGGGACCCTAGCTGGGAGCTCCTACAATGAGCAGTTCTTC. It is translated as CASSVHGTGTLAGSSYNEQFF.

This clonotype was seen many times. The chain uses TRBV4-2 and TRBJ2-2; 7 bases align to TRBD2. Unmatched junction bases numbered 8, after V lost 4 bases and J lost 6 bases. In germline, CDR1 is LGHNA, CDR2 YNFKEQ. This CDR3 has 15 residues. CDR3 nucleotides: TGTGCCAGCAGCCTCGGAACAACTAGCGCCGGGGAGCTGTTTTTT. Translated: CASSLGTTSAGELFF.

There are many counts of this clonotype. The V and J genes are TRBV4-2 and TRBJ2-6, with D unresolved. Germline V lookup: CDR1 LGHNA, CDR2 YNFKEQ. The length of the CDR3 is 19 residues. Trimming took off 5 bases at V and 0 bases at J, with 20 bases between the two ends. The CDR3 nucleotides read TGTGCCAGCAGCACTACGCTGGCCGCCAGAAACTCTGGGGCCAACGTCCTGACTTTC. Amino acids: CASSTTLAARNSGANVLTF.

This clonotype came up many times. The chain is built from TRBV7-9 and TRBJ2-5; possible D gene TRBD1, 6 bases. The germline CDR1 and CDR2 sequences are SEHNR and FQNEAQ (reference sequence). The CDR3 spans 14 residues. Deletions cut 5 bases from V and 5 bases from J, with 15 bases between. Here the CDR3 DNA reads TGTGCCAGCAGCCGCGGACAGCGTGAGGAGACCCAGTACTTC. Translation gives CASSRGQREETQYF.

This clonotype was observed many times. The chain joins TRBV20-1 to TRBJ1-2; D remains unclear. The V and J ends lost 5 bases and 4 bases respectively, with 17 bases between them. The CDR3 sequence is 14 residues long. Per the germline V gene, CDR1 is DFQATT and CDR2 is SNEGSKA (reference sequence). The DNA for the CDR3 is TGCAGTGCTTACCTTCGAGCAGGAGGCTATGGCTACACCTTC. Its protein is CSAYLRAGGYGYTF.

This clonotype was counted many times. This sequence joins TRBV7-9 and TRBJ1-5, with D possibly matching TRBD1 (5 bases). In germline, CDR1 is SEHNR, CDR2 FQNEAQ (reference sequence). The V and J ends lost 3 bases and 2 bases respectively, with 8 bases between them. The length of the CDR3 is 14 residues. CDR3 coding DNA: TGTGCCAGCAGCTTCGACAGTGGCAATCAGCCCCAGCATTTT. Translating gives CASSFDSGNQPQHF.

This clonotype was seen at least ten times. The DNA of the CDR3 is TGTGCCACCAGCAGAATCCAAGAGACCCAGTACTTC. This encodes CATSRIQETQYF. The J gene is TRBJ2-5, the V gene TRBV15, with no clear D. This CDR3 has 12 residues. CDR1 is LNHNV and CDR2 is YYDKDF in the germline V gene (reference sequence). With 2 bases removed from V and 1 base from J, the gap between germline ends came to 2 bases.